This T cell receptor beta chain stems from a study of response to subunit inactivated influenza vaccine (dated 2018 in TCRdb). About the study as a whole: To follow how T cells responded to a trivalent subunit inactivated influenza vaccine, the researchers relied on deep quantitative profiling of the T cell receptor repertoire. The paper's findings and limits, for the study overall: The authors proposed that each seasonal influenza vaccination may bring in only a limited number of new T cells.

Receptors were amplified or captured by RT-PCR. The reads were generated on an Illumina HiSeq 2500. TCRdb trimmed the raw reads at Q25, called clones with MiXCR and kept productive beta chains. Merged by CDR3 protein, the rows form single entries marked with the most common genes and DNA. This sample lists around 570,000 distinct CDR3 sequences; 6.5% to 8% were detected once. Roughly 13% of the sample lies in the top ten. The CDR1 and CDR2 encoded by the germline V gene are SGHTA and FQGNSA. The CDR3 starts with the cysteine, ends with the phenylalanine, and has 13 residues. The read is trimmed to its CDR3 DNA, 39 bases read in frame from base 1. The junction shows trimming of 2 bases on V and 2 bases on J, plus 6 bases between the germline ends. This clonotype has only a few counts. Its antigen is still unknown. There are no base qualities to consult, and no much larger clone falls within one base.

Sequencing was performed on PBMCs from blood, taken roughly 24 months after vaccination. The V gene is TRBV7-2 and the J gene is TRBJ1-2, with no confident D gene call. This TCR was recovered from a man aged 45 to 75 who received an inactivated influenza vaccine. Donor details come from another sample of the same person, matched by shared clones. The CDR3 in this case is CASSLPQNYGYTF. The nucleotides are TGTGCCAGCAGCTTACCCCAGAACTATGGCTACACCTTC.